These T cell receptor beta chains were read from a single sample in a study of control samples from healthy donors and cancer patients. TCRdb's table, derived via immunoSEQ multiplex PCR, lists solely in-frame clones and lacks some. Of some 410,000 clones in the sample, 80% to 95% were seen once. Input material: PBMCs. All receptors derive from a man aged 35 to 55 with head and neck cancer. CDR3s include the opening cysteine and the closing phenylalanine or tryptophan. Fields, in order: V gene, clone size, D gene, J gene, CDR3 protein, CDR3 DNA. D genes are given only for firm matches. Size values are once, few and many counts, or a class for expanded clones, and some rows have none.

V: TRBV28; size: NA; D: NA; J: TRBJ1-2; CDR3: CASSLSASWGYTF; DNA: TGTGCCAGCAGTTTATCTGCCAGTTGGGGCTACACCTTC
V: TRBV19; size: NA; D: NA; J: TRBJ2-1; CDR3: CASSMQGNEQFF; DNA: TGTGCCAGTAGTATGCAGGGAAATGAGCAGTTCTTC
V: TRBV4-1; size: NA; D: NA; J: TRBJ2-3; CDR3: CASSLIRDQGDTQYF; DNA: TGCGCCAGCAGCCTTATCCGGGACCAGGGGGATACGCAGTATTTT
V: TRBV27; size: NA; D: NA; J: TRBJ2-5; CDR3: CASSPPGRETQYF; DNA: TGTGCCAGCAGTCCCCCCGGGAGAGAGACCCAGTACTTC
V: TRBV7-3; size: few; D: TRBD2; J: TRBJ2-5; CDR3: CASNRGGPQETQYF; DNA: TGTGCCAGCAACCGGGGGGGCCCTCAAGAGACCCAGTACTTC
V: TRBV30; size: NA; D: NA; J: TRBJ2-7; CDR3: CAWDFIRLREQYF; DNA: TGTGCCTGGGATTTCATACGGTTACGCGAGCAGTACTTC
V: TRBV28; size: NA; D: TRBD1; J: TRBJ2-1; CDR3: CASTMGQTGLYNEQFF; DNA: TGTGCCAGCACCATGGGACAGACAGGTCTCTACAATGAGCAGTTCTTC
V: TRBV5-1; size: NA; D: TRBD1; J: TRBJ2-7; CDR3: CASSPRRDRGYEQYF; DNA: TGCGCCAGCAGCCCACGCCGGGACAGGGGCTACGAGCAGTACTTC
V: TRBV10-1; size: NA; D: NA; J: TRBJ2-1; CDR3: CASSEDPGSNEQFF; DNA: TGCGCCAGCAGTGAAGATCCAGGGAGCAATGAGCAGTTCTTC
V: TRBV7-2; size: NA; D: NA; J: TRBJ1-4; CDR3: CASSLGLGGIYEKLFF; DNA: TGTGCCAGCAGCTTAGGTCTTGGGGGTATATATGAAAAACTGTTTTTT
V: TRBV4-3; size: NA; D: NA; J: TRBJ1-4; CDR3: CASSQYVLPPTNEKLFF; DNA: TGCGCCAGCAGCCAATATGTGCTCCCGCCAACTAATGAAAAACTGTTTTTT
V: TRBV4-1; size: many; D: NA; J: TRBJ1-2; CDR3: CASSLIPGRGGYGYTF; DNA: TGCGCCAGCAGCCTAATCCCAGGCAGGGGAGGGTATGGCTACACCTTC
V: TRBV5-1; size: NA; D: TRBD1; J: TRBJ2-1; CDR3: CASSSQGAYNEQFF; DNA: TGCGCCAGCAGCTCCCAGGGGGCGTACAATGAGCAGTTCTTC
V: TRBV19; size: once; D: NA; J: TRBJ1-1; CDR3: CASSSRAAPPTEAFF; DNA: TGTGCCAGTAGTAGCAGGGCAGCCCCCCCCACTGAAGCTTTCTTT
V: TRBV30; size: NA; D: NA; J: TRBJ2-7; CDR3: CAWSGGGAYEQYF; DNA: TGTGCCTGGAGTGGAGGGGGGGCCTACGAGCAGTACTTC
V: TRBV19; size: NA; D: TRBD1; J: TRBJ1-5; CDR3: CASSVTGTAINQPQHF; DNA: TGTGCCAGTAGTGTAACCGGGACAGCGATCAATCAGCCCCAGCATTTT
V: TRBV23-1; size: NA; D: NA; J: TRBJ2-7; CDR3: CASSSRGRPLDEQYF; DNA: TGCGCCAGCAGTTCTCGGGGCAGACCGCTTGACGAGCAGTACTTC
V: TRBV7-2; size: NA; D: NA; J: TRBJ2-3; CDR3: CASSYWTGKTDTQYF; DNA: TGTGCCAGCAGCTACTGGACGGGAAAAACAGATACGCAGTATTTT
V: TRBV28; size: NA; D: NA; J: TRBJ2-1; CDR3: CASTTPDSDNEQFF; DNA: TGTGCCAGCACCACCCCGGACAGCGACAATGAGCAGTTCTTC
V: TRBV18; size: NA; D: NA; J: TRBJ1-6; CDR3: CASSPEDLGNSPLHF; DNA: TGTGCCAGCTCACCCGAAGACCTCGGCAATTCACCCCTCCACTTT
V: TRBV11-2; size: NA; D: NA; J: TRBJ1-2; CDR3: CASSPSGTAAGYTF; DNA: TGTGCCAGCAGCCCATCCGGGACCGCGGCGGGCTACACCTTC
V: TRBV5-4; size: NA; D: NA; J: TRBJ1-6; CDR3: CASSGRGAQGSPLHF; DNA: TGTGCCAGCAGCGGCAGGGGTGCCCAAGGGTCACCCCTCCACTTT
V: TRBV3-1/TRBV3-2; size: NA; D: NA; J: TRBJ1-2; CDR3: CASSQDHTGYGYTF; DNA: TGTGCCAGCAGCCAAGATCATACAGGGTATGGCTACACCTTC
V: TRBV4-1; size: NA; D: NA; J: TRBJ1-1; CDR3: CASSQHTGNTEAFF; DNA: TGCGCCAGCAGCCAGCATACAGGGAACACTGAAGCTTTCTTT
V: TRBV30; size: once; D: NA; J: TRBJ1-1; CDR3: CAWTDLGLGRVNTEAFF; DNA: TGTGCCTGGACCGACCTCGGCCTGGGCAGGGTAAACACTGAAGCTTTCTTT
V: TRBV7-9; size: once; D: NA; J: TRBJ1-2; CDR3: CASSLREARYGYTF; DNA: TGTGCCAGCAGCCTTCGGGAGGCCAGATATGGCTACACCTTC